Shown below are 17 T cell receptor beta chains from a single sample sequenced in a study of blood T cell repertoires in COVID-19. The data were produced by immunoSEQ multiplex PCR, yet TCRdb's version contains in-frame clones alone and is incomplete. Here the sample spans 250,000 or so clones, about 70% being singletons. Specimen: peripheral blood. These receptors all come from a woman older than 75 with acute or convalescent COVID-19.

The CDR3 DNA sequence: TGTGCCAGCAGCCAAGACAGGGGGATTTCACCCCTCCACTTT. It yields the protein CASSQDRGISPLHF. J is TRBJ1-6 and V is TRBV3-1 (or the pseudogene TRBV3-2), with TRBD1 matching 7 bases. Germline V gene data show CDR1 as LGHDT and CDR2 as YNNKEL (reference sequence). The CDR3 is 14 amino acids. Trimming removed 0 bases from V and 9 bases from J; junction bases left unmatched: 2.

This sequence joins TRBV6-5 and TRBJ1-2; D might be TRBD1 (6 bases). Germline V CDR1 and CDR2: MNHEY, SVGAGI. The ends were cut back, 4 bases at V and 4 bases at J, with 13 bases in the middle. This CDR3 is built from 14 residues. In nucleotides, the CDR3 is TGTGCCAGCAGTTTAGATGGGACAACCTATGGCTACACCTTC. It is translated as CASSLDGTTYGYTF.

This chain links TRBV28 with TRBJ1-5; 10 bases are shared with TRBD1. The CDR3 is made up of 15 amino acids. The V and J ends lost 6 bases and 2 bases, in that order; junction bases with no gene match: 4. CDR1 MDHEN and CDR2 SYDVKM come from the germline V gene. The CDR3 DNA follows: TGTGCCAGCAGGACAGGGGGCGAGGGCAATCAGCCCCAGCATTTT. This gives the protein CASRTGGEGNQPQHF. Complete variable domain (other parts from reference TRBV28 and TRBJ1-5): DVKVTQSSRYLVKRTGEKVFLECVQDMDHENMFWYRQDPGLGLRLIYFSYDVKMKEKGDIPEGYSVSREKKERFSLILESASTNQTSMYLCASRTGGEGNQPQHFGDGTRLSIL.

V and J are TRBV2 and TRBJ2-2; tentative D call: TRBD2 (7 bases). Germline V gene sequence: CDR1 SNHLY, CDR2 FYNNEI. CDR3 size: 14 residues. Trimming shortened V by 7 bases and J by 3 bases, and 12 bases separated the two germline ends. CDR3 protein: CASKGGLDTGELFF. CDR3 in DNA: TGTGCCAGCAAGGGGGGGCTCGACACCGGGGAGCTGTTTTTT.

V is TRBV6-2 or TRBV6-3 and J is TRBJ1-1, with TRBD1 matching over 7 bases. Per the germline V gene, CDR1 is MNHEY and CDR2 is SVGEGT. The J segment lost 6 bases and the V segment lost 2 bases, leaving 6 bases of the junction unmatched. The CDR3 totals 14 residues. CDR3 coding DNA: TGTGCCAGCAGTTACGGGCGACAGGGTGCTGAAGCTTTCTTT. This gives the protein CASSYGRQGAEAFF.

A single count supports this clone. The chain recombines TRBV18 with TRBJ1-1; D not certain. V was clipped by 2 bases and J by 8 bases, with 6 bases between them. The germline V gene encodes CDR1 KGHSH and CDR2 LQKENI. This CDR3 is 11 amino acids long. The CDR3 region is CASSPGGEAFF. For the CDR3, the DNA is TGTGCCAGCTCACCAGGAGGGGAAGCTTTCTTT. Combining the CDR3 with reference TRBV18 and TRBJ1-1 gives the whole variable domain NAGVMQNPRHLVRRRGQEARLRCSPMKGHSHVYWYRQLPEEGLKFMVYLQKENIIDESGMPKERFSAEFPKEGPSILRIQQVVRGDSAAYFCASSPGGEAFFGQGTRLTVV.

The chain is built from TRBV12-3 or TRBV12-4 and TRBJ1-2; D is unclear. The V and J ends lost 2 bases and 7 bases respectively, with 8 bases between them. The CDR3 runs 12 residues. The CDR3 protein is CASSLTGFGYTF. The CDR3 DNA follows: TGTGCCAGCAGTTTAACCGGGTTTGGCTACACCTTC.

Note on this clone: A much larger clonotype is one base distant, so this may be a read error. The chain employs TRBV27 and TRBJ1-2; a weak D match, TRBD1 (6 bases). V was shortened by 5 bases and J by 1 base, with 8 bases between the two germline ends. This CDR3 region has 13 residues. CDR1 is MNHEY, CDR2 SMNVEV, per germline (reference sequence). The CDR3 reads CASSQDSNYGYTF. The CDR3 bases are TGTGCCAGCAGTCAGGACAGTAACTATGGCTACACCTTC.

CDR3 residues: CASSQDRQETQYF. The CDR3 DNA sequence: TGTGCCAGCAGCCAGGACAGGCAAGAGACCCAGTACTTC. The V and J genes are TRBV7-7 and TRBJ2-5, with 7 bases fitting TRBD1. The J segment lost 2 bases and the V segment lost 5 bases, leaving 2 bases of the junction unmatched. This CDR3 contains 13 residues. Germline V lookup: CDR1 SSHAT, CDR2 FNYEAQ (reference sequence).

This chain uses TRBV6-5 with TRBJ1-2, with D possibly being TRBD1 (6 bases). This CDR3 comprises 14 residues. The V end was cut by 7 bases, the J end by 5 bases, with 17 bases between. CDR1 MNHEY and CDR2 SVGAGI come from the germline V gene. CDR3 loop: CASTRGTGTYGYTF. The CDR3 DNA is TGTGCCAGCACCCGGGGAACAGGGACGTATGGCTACACCTTC.

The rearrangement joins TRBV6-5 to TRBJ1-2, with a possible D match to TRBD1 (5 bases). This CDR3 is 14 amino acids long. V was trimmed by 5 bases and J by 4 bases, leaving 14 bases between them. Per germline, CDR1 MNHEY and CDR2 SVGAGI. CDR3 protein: CASSPTLGGYGYTF. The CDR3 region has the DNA TGTGCCAGCAGTCCAACCCTGGGGGGCTATGGCTACACCTTC.

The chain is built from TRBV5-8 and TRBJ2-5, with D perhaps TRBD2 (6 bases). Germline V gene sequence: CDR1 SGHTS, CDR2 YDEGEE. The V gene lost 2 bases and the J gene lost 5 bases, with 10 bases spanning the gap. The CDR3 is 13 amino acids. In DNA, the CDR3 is TGTGCCAGCAGCTTTGGGGGGAAGGAGACCCAGTACTTC. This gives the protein CASSFGGKETQYF.

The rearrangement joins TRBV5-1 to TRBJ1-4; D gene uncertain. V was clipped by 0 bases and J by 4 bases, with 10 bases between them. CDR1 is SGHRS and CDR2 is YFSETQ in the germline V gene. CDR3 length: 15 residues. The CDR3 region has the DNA TGCGCCAGCAGCTTGGGAGTACAGTATAATGAAAAACTGTTTTTT. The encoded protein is CASSLGVQYNEKLFF.

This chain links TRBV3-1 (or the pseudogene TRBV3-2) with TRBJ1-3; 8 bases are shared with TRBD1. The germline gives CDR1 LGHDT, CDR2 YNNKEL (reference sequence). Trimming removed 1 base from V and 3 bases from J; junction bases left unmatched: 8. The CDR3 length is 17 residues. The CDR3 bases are TGTGCCAGCAGCCAAGGGACGGGACAGGTCCGTGGAAACACCATATATTTT. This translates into CASSQGTGQVRGNTIYF.

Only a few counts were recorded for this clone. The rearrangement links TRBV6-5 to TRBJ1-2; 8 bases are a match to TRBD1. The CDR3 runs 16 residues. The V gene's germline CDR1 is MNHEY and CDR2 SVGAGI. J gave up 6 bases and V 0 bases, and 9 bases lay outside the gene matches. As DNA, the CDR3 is TGTGCCAGCAGTTACTCGAACTCCAGGGGGCGGGATGGCTACACCTTC. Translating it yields CASSYSNSRGRDGYTF.

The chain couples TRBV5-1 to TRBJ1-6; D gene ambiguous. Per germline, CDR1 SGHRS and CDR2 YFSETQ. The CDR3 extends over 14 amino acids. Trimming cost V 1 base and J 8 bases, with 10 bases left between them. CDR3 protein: CASSLLGTDSPLHF. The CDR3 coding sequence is TGCGCCAGCAGCTTGCTCGGTACCGATTCACCCCTCCACTTT.

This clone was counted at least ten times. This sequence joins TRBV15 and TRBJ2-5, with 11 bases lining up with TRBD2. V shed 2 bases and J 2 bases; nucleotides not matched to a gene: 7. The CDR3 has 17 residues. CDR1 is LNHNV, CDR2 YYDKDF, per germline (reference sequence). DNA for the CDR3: TGTGCCACCAGCAGACCCACCGGGACTAGCGGTCAAGAGACCCAGTACTTC. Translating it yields CATSRPTGTSGQETQYF. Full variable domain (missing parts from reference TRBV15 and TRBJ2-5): DAMVIQNPRYQVTQFGKPVTLSCSQTLNHNVMYWYQQKSSQAPKLLFHYYDKDFNNEADTPDNFQSRRPNTSFCFLDIRSPGLGDTAMYLCATSRPTGTSGQETQYFGPGTRLLVL.